This note documents a single T cell receptor beta chain sequence. Its antigen remains unidentified. Base qualities are missing; no much larger clone stands one base away. V lost 10 bases and J lost 11 bases, and the count of bases not matched to a germline gene is 3. CDR1 and CDR2, per the germline V gene, are SNHLY and FYNNEI. The CDR3 measures 9 amino acids from cysteine to phenylalanine. The sequence is cut down to CDR3 DNA, 27 bases in frame from base 1. This specimen belongs to a study of CD8 T cells in Susac syndrome (dated 2019 in TCRdb). Background for the entire study: Among the Susac syndrome patients who were sequenced, clinically active disease was present in more than five and clinical remission was observed in roughly eight. At blood withdrawal, Susac syndrome patients were therapy-naive, treated with corticosteroids (with IVIg additionally given to some), or treated with IVIg alone. Whether CD8+ T cell activation and differentiation in Susac syndrome was antigen driven was tested using repertoire sequencing.

Beyond this particular receptor, the publication reports: The number of individuals in the TCR sequencing and HLA analysis was acknowledged as relatively small. In patients with Susac syndrome, the CD4+ T cell repertoire showed no detectable clonal expansion.

High-throughput TCR beta sequencing profiled peripheral blood CD8+ and CD4+ T cells from healthy donors, Susac syndrome patients and multiple sclerosis patients. Recently defined diagnostic criteria for definite or probable disease were met by the Susac syndrome patients. Bulk CD8+ and CD4+ T cells were purified by magnetic negative isolation, whereas CD8+ TEMRA cells were enriched by FACS. Blood was drawn into EDTA tubes, processed within 24 hours, and PBMCs were isolated by density gradient centrifugation. PBMCs intended for TCR sequencing were cryopreserved in liquid nitrogen and were subsequently thawed in a 37 degrees C water bath. The sorted or isolated CD4+, CD8+ and CD8+ TEMRA cells reached a purity of at least 90%. RNA was extracted using the RNeasy kit, and roughly 0.5 to 1 microgram was reverse transcribed with random hexamers. The immunoSEQ multiplex PCR assay, covering 54 Vbeta and 13 Jbeta segments, was used to amplify TCR beta CDR3 regions. To correct PCR amplification bias, a synthetic template baseline was used for both primer optimization and computational correction. As for the authors' bioinformatics: Only productive sequences were kept, with reads annotated to V, D and J genes according to IMGT and analyzed in immunoSEQ Analyzer. To calculate clonality, Shannon entropy was normalized by log2 of the number of productive unique sequences and then subtracted from one. For each patient and control, public and private clones were evaluated within the 100 most prevalent clones. A clone was defined as Susac-specific if it was absent from the healthy and MS cohorts, from over 1,000 published viral clones and from other ImmuneACCESS disease sequences. TCRdb reanalyzed the raw reads on its own, using fastp at Q25 for trimming and MiXCR for clone calling, and kept in-frame beta chains. Identical CDR3 protein sequences are pooled into one entry, listed with their most common genes and DNA. TCRdb's processing, not the authors', yielded these V and J calls. The sample contains just over 150,000 distinct CDR3 sequences, about 95% of them found a single time. The biggest ten clones account for 0.16% of the sample.

Sequencing was performed on CD4+ T cells from PBMCs. The clonotype comes from a human donor with Susac syndrome. The chain couples TRBV2 to TRBJ1-1, and TRBD1 matches 8 of the central bases. Here the CDR3 is given as CAKDREAFF. The sequence in DNA is TGTGCCAAGGACAGGGAGGCTTTCTTT.